The rows below give T cell receptor beta chains drawn from one sample of a study of blood T cell repertoires in COVID-19. Only in-frame clones appear in the TCRdb table, and some are missing; sequencing was by immunoSEQ multiplex PCR. The profile shows 200,000 to 250,000 clones, 85% to 90% of them singletons. Material for sequencing was peripheral blood. These receptors all stem from a man between 60 and 75 years old with acute or convalescent COVID-19. Each CDR3 is given with its conserved first and last residue.

>TRBV30|16|TRBJ2-2
CAWSTGTGGNTGELFF
>TRBV6-2/TRBV6-3|15|TRBJ2-7
CASSYLSGAPYEQYF
>TRBV10-3|17|TRBJ2-1
CAISGPTGTSGYNEQFF
>TRBV12-3/TRBV12-4|13|TRBJ2-4
CASSLALRDIQYF
>TRBV28|16|TRBJ2-7
CASSLTTSGDENEQYF
>TRBV7-3|16|TRBJ2-1
CASSPTALAGWDEQFF
>TRBV9|14|TRBJ2-1
CASNRGTIRHEQFF
>TRBV29-1|12|TRBJ2-5
CSVAPSEETQYF
>TRBV4-3|16|TRBJ2-5
CASSQTPSGRAETQYF
>TRBV27|11|TRBJ2-7
CASNIGDEQYF
>TRBV6-2/TRBV6-3|17|TRBJ2-3
CASSSKLAGVSTDTQYF
>TRBV11-1|15|TRBJ1-5
CASSRQGGSNQPQHF
>TRBV4-3|14|TRBJ1-1
CASSQGSRGTEAFF
>TRBV29-1|11|TRBJ2-7
CSVSQGGEQYF
>TRBV5-1|15|TRBJ1-1
CASTRDRGLNTEAFF
>TRBV3-1/TRBV3-2|13|TRBJ1-5
CASSQGGGQPQHF
>TRBV29-1|14|TRBJ2-1
CSVVRQGANNEQFF
>TRBV5-4|16|TRBJ2-1
CASTPRGGRKYNEQFF
>TRBV30|12|TRBJ1-3
CASDREGNTIYF
>TRBV7-3|15|TRBJ2-3
CASSVLAGEVDTQYF
>TRBV6-5|13|TRBJ1-2
CASRSSGSYGYTF
>TRBV11-2|16|TRBJ2-2
CASSPKGWGNTGELFF
>TRBV9|13|TRBJ1-2
CASSVKTGAPYTF
>TRBV24-1|16|TRBJ2-2
CATSDPRTGNTGELFF
>TRBV27|16|TRBJ1-4
CASSSSGRMANEKLFF
>TRBV19|13|TRBJ1-5
CASRDNSNQPQHF
>TRBV7-2|15|TRBJ2-7
CASSQGLAGSYEQYF
>TRBV5-1|14|TRBJ2-7
CASTDGTVTYEQYF
>TRBV29-1|13|TRBJ1-6
CSVGNSYNSPLHF
>TRBV3-1/TRBV3-2|16|TRBJ1-1
CASSQDSGPMNTEAFF
>TRBV12-3/TRBV12-4|12|TRBJ1-2
CASIPRGAGYTF
>TRBV5-1|17|TRBJ1-3
CASSLSGGNRAGNTIYF
>TRBV19|15|TRBJ1-5
CASSILVRGSEPQHF
>TRBV3-1/TRBV3-2|16|TRBJ2-7
CASSQVPSGVSYEQYF
>TRBV18|15|TRBJ2-7
CASSPLTGDHYEQYF
>TRBV2|15|TRBJ2-5
CASTPDRGPAETQYF
>TRBV19|12|TRBJ1-2
CASGDRDYGYTF
>TRBV9|16|TRBJ2-2
CASSVAGGRDTGELFF
>TRBV2|16|TRBJ1-3
CASDRTGSFSGNTIYF